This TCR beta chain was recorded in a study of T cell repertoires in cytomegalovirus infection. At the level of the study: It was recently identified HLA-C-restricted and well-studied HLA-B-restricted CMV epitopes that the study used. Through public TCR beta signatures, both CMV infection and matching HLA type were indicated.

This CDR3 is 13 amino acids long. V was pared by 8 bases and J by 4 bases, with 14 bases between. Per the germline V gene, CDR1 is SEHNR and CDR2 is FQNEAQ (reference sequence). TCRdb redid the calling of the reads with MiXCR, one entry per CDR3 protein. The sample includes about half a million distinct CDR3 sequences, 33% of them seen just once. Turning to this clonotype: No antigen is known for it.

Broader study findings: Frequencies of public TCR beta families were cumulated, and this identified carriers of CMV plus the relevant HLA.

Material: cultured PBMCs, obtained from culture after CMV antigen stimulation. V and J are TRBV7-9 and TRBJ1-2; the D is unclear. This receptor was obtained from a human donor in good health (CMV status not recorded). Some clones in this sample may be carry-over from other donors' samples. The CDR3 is CASRGLEGYGYTF. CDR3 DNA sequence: TGTGCCAGCCGCGGTTTGGAGGGCTATGGCTACACCTTC.